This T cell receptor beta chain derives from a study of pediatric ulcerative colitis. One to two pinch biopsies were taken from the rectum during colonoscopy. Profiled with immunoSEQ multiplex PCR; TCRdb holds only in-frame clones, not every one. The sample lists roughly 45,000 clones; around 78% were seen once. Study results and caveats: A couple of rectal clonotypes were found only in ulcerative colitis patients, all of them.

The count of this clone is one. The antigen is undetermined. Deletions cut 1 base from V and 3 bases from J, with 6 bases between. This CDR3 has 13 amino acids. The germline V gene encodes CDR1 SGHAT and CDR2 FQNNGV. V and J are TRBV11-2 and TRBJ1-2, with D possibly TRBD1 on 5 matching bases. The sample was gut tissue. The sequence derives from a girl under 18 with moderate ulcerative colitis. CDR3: CASSLGQYYGYTF. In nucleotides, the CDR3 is TGTGCCAGCAGCTTAGGACAGTACTATGGCTACACCTTC.